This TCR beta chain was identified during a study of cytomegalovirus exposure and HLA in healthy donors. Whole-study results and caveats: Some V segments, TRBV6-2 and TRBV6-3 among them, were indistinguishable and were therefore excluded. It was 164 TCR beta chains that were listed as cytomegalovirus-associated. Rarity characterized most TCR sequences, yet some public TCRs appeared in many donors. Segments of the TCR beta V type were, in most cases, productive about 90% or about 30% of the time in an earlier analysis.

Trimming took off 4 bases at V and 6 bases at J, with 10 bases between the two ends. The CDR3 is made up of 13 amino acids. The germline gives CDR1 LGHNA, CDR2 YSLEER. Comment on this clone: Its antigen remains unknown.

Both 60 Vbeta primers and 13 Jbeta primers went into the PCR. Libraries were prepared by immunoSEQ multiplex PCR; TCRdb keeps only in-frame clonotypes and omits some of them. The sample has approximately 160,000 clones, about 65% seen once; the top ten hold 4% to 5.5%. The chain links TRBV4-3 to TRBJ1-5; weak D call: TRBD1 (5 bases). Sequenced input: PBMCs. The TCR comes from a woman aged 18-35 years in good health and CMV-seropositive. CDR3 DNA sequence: TGCGCCAGCAGCCTGACAGTAGCTCAGCCCCAGCATTTT. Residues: CASSLTVAQPQHF.